The next 12 T cell receptor beta chains were all read from a single sample in a study of spatial heterogeneity in lung cancer. Time point specified: sample taken at primary tumor resection. The input material, whole RNA from tumor, nontumor lung or frozen PBMC, was sequenced unsorted. TCRdb passed the 5' RACE reads through MiXCR, listing each CDR3 protein once. This sample has 15,000 or so distinct CDR3 sequences, with almost 8% found just once. This material consisted of PBMCs, taken at surgery. These TCRs come from a female donor with early-stage non-small cell lung cancer.

This clonotype is medium-sized within its sample. The genes are TRBV5-4 and TRBJ1-2; D is unclear. Germline V gives CDR1 SGHNT, CDR2 YYREEE (reference sequence). The CDR3 consists of 12 residues. Between the trimmed V and J ends, which lost 1 base and 5 bases, there was a span of 6 bases. The CDR3 sequence: CASSLTGYGYTF. The CDR3 coding sequence is TGTGCCAGCAGCTTGACCGGTTATGGCTACACCTTC.

This clonotype was found many times. J is TRBJ2-4 and V is TRBV7-2; maybe TRBD2 (5 bases). CDR1 is SGHTA and CDR2 is FQGNSA in the germline V gene. V lost 3 bases, J lost 6 bases, and 15 bases lay in between. This CDR3 has 15 amino acids. The chain's CDR3 is CASSFPSVRGNIQYF. The CDR3 DNA reads TGTGCCAGCAGCTTTCCCTCGGTACGGGGAAACATTCAGTACTTC.

This clonotype was counted many times. V gene TRBV24-1 combines with J gene TRBJ2-3; D perhaps matches TRBD1 (6 bases). Looked up from germline, CDR1 is KGHDR and CDR2 is SFDVKD. V was pared by 5 bases and J by 13 bases, with 21 bases between. The CDR3 spans 14 residues. This CDR3 reads CATSARLGTSGEYF. In nucleotides, the CDR3 is TGTGCCACCAGTGCCCGGCTCGGGACATCCGGCGAGTATTTT.

In this sample, this clonotype turned up many times. The chain has TRBV5-1 and TRBJ2-7; 10 positions match TRBD1. Germline V gene sequence: CDR1 SGHRS, CDR2 YFSETQ. Germline trimming cut 0 bases from V and 4 bases from J; bases unmatched to any gene: 4. CDR3 length: 15 amino acids. CDR3 DNA sequence: TGCGCCAGCAGCTTGGTAGACAGGGGGCGGTACGAGCAGTACTTC. It specifies CASSLVDRGRYEQYF.

The table lists this clonotype with many counts. The gene calls are TRBV5-1 and TRBJ2-3, with 11 bases that match TRBD2. The CDR3 sequence is 15 residues long. Trimming removed 4 bases from V and 4 bases from J; junction bases left unmatched: 5. Germline V lookup: CDR1 SGHRS, CDR2 YFSETQ. CDR3 sequence reads: CASSLSGRAPDTQYF. CDR3 nucleotide sequence: TGCGCCAGCAGCCTTAGCGGGAGGGCACCAGATACGCAGTATTTT.

In this sample, this clonotype turned up many times. The chain is built from TRBV10-3 and TRBJ1-1; TRBD1 matches at 10 bases. This CDR3 has 15 residues. The V gene's germline CDR1 is ENHRY and CDR2 SYGVKD. V was clipped by 0 bases and J by 6 bases; unmatched bases: 4. The CDR3 coding sequence is TGTGCCATCAGTGAGTCGGGACAGGGGACCCCTGAAGCTTTCTTT. Its translation: CAISESGQGTPEAFF.

This clonotype has at least ten counts. The CDR3 sequence is CASSQDQNQPQHF. As DNA, the CDR3 is TGTGCCAGCAGCCAAGATCAGAATCAGCCCCAGCATTTT. This sequence joins TRBV4-2 and TRBJ1-5; D call uncertain. The CDR3 spans 13 residues. Germline CDR1 reads LGHNA; CDR2 reads YNFKEQ. Trimming shortened V by 0 bases and J by 4 bases, and 4 bases separated the two germline ends.

In this sample, this clonotype turned up many times. The rearrangement links TRBV7-9 to TRBJ2-1, with a weak D call TRBD1 (6 bases). The germline CDR1 and CDR2 sequences are SEHNR and FQNEAQ (reference sequence). V was clipped by 5 bases and J by 5 bases, with 19 bases between them. The CDR3 is 16 amino acids. The CDR3 here is CASSPSRAGADNEQFF. For the CDR3, the DNA is TGTGCCAGCAGCCCGTCTCGGGCAGGGGCCGACAATGAGCAGTTCTTC.

This clonotype has only a few counts. The rearrangement joins TRBV6-2 or TRBV6-3 to TRBJ2-7; D unresolved. Trimming removed 0 bases from V and 2 bases from J, with 8 bases in between. Germline assignment: CDR1 MNHEY and CDR2 SVGEGT. CDR3 length equals 14 residues. The chain's CDR3 is CASSYSILTYEQYF. The CDR3 DNA follows: TGTGCCAGCAGTTACTCGATCCTAACCTACGAGCAGTACTTC.

This clonotype was seen many times. V gene TRBV7-9 combines with J gene TRBJ1-2; D might be TRBD1 (5 bases). The V end lost 5 bases, the J end lost 4 bases, and 11 bases lay between the germline ends. CDR1 is SEHNR and CDR2 is FQNEAQ in the germline V gene (reference sequence). CDR3 size: 13 residues. CDR3 DNA: TGTGCCAGCAGCGGGGGAGGTAGCTATGGCTACACCTTC. Its translation: CASSGGGSYGYTF.

This clonotype was counted ten times or more. V gene TRBV12-3 or TRBV12-4 combines with J gene TRBJ2-2; no reliable D call. The CDR3 runs to 14 residues. V shed 8 bases and J shed 1 base, with 11 bases lying between them. The DNA of the CDR3 is TGTGCCAGCGGCTCGGGCCTGAACACCGGGGAGCTGTTTTTT. The encoded protein is CASGSGLNTGELFF.

This clonotype was counted ten times or more. The CDR3 protein is CASSQVRAEAFF. The CDR3 nucleotides read TGTGCCAGCAGCCAAGTTCGGGCTGAAGCTTTCTTT. The chain uses TRBV3-1 and TRBJ1-1, with unresolved D. V dropped 1 base and J dropped 6 bases, with 6 bases sitting between them. This CDR3 is 12 amino acids long. CDR1 is LGHDT, CDR2 YNNKEL, per germline (reference sequence).